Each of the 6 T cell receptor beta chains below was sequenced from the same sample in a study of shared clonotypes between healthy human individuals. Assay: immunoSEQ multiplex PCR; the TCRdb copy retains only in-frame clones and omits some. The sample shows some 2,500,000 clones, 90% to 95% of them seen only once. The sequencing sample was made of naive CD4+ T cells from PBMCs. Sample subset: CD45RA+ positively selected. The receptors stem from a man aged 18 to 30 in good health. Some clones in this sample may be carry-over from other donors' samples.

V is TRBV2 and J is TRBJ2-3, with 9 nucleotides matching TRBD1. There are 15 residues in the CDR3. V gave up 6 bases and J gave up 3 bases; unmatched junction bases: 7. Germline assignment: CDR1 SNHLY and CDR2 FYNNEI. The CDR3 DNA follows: TGTGCCAGCAGGAGGACAGGGGCCTTAACAGATACGCAGTATTTT. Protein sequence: CASRRTGALTDTQYF.

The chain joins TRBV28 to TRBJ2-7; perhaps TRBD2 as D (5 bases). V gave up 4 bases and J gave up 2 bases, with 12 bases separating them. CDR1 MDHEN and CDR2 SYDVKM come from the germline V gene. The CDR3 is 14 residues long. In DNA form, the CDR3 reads TGTGCCAGCAGTTCCCTCTTCGGGGCCTACGAGCAGTACTTC. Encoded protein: CASSSLFGAYEQYF.

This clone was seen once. The CDR3 here is CATSWARGTDTQYF. The CDR3 nucleotides are TGTGCCACCAGCTGGGCGCGCGGCACAGATACGCAGTATTTT. V usage is TRBV15 and J usage is TRBJ2-3; no definite D call. The V gene lost 5 bases and the J gene lost 1 base, with 10 bases spanning the gap. CDR1 and CDR2 from the germline V gene are LNHNV and YYDKDF (reference sequence). The CDR3 loop spans 14 amino acids.

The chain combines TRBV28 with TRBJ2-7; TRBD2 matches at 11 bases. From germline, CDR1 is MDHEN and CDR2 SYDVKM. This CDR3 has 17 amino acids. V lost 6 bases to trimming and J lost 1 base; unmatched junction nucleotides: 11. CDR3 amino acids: CASSYSDVAGGSYEQYF. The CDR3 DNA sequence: TGTGCCAGCAGCTACAGCGATGTAGCGGGAGGGTCCTACGAGCAGTACTTC.

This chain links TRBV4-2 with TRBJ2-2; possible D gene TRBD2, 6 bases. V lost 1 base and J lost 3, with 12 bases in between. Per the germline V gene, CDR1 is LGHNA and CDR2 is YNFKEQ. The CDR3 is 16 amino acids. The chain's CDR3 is CASSQALTSDTGELFF. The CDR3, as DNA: TGTGCCAGCAGCCAAGCCCTGACTAGTGACACCGGGGAGCTGTTTTTT.

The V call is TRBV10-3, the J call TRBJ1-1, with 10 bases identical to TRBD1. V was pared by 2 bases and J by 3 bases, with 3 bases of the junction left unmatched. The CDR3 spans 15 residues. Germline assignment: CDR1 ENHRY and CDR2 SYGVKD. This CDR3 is CAISERQGADTEAFF. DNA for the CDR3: TGTGCCATCAGTGAGAGACAGGGGGCTGACACTGAAGCTTTCTTT.